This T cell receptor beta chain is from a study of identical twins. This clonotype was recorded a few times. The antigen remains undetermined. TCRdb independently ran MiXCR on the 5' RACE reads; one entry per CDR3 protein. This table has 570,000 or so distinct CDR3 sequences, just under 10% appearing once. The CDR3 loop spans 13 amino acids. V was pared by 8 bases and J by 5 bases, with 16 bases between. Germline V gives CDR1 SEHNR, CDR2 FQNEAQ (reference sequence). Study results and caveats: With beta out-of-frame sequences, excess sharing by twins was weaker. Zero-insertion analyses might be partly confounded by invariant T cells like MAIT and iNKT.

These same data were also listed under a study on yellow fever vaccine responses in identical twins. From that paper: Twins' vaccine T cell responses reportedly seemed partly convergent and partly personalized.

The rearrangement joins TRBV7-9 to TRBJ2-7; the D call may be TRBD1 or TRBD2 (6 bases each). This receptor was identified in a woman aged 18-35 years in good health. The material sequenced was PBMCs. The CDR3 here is CASRGGLVDEQYF. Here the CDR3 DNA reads TGTGCCAGCCGAGGGGGACTTGTGGACGAGCAGTACTTC.